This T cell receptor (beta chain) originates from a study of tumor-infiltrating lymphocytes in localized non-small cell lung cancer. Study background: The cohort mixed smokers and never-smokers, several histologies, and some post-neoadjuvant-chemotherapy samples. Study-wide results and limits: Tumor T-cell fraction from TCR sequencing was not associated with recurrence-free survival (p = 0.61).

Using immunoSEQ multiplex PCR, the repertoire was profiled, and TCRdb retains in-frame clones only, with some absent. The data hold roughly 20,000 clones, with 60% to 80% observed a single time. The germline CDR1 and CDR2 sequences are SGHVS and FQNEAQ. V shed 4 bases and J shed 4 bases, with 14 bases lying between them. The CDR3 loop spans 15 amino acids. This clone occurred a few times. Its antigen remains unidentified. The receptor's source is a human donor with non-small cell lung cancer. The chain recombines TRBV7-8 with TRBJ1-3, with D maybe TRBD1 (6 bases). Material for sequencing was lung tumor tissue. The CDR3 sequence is CASSSLTGSGNTIYF. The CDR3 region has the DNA TGTGCCAGCAGCTCCCTTACAGGGTCAGGAAACACCATATATTTT.